This is a list of T cell receptor beta chains from one sample in a study of blood T cells in healthy people across ages. TCRdb reprocessed the 5' RACE reads via MiXCR and lists one record per CDR3 protein. Of over 700,000 distinct CDR3 sequences listed, around 25% were seen once; the top ten hold 9.4%. The same data also contributed to another study, on T cells of mothers and their children.

The sample comprised blood. Receptor source: a boy aged 5-17 years in good health. The CDR3 runs from the conserved cysteine through the conserved F or W. A D gene is named only where the DNA matches it firmly. The listing skips clone size in some rows; elsewhere it reads once, few, many or a size class.

v_gene	d_gene	j_gene	abundance	CDR3nt	CDR3aa
TRBV7-2	NA	TRBJ2-2	NA	TGTGCCAGGGGCGACGGGGAGGCCTGGACCGGGGAGCTGTTTTTT	CARGDGEAWTGELFF
TRBV7-6	TRBD1	TRBJ2-7	few	TGTGCCAGCAGCTTAGGGGACAGGTCCTACGAGCAGTACTTC	CASSLGDRSYEQYF
TRBV4-1	NA	TRBJ1-4	NA	TGCGCCAGCAGCCAGGGGTTCAGGGGTCCTAATGAAAAACTGTTTTTT	CASSQGFRGPNEKLFF
TRBV27	TRBD1	TRBJ2-2	NA	TGTGCCAGCAGTTTACTGACAGGGGGCGGGGCGCTGTTTTTT	CASSLLTGGGALFF
TRBV29-1	NA	TRBJ1-2	NA	TGCAGCGTTGAATACACAGGGATAAACTATGGCTACACCTTC	CSVEYTGINYGYTF
TRBV12-3/TRBV12-4	NA	TRBJ2-3	NA	TGTGCCAGCAGTTTGGTTAAGGGGGGACTTCCTTTCACAGATACGCAGTATTTT	CASSLVKGGLPFTDTQYF
TRBV12-3/TRBV12-4	TRBD1	TRBJ1-5	NA	TGTGCCAGCAGTAGAGGGACAGGGCACATTCAGCCCCAGCATTTT	CASSRGTGHIQPQHF
TRBV11-2	TRBD2	TRBJ2-1	NA	TGTGCCAGCAGCTTCTACTTAGCGGGAGGGGCTCTTTACAATGAGCAGTTCTTC	CASSFYLAGGALYNEQFF
TRBV11-2	TRBD2	TRBJ2-3	few	TGTGCCAGCAGCTCATCCGGGAGGGCCTTTCCAGATACGCAGTATTTT	CASSSSGRAFPDTQYF
TRBV5-4	NA	TRBJ2-5	NA	TGTGCCAGCAGCTCTGATCGTACTCGGATAGAGACCCAGTACTTC	CASSSDRTRIETQYF
TRBV4-2	NA	TRBJ1-2	NA	TGTGCCAGCAGCGAACCTAGGCTGGGAAACTATGGCTACACCTTC	CASSEPRLGNYGYTF
TRBV20-1	TRBD2	TRBJ2-1	NA	TGCAGTGCTAGCGGCACTAGCGGGAGGGCCAGGGATGAGCAGTTCTTC	CSASGTSGRARDEQFF
TRBV14	NA	TRBJ2-2	NA	TGTGCCAGCAGCCAAGATACAAGCGAGACCGGGGAGCTGTTTTTT	CASSQDTSETGELFF
TRBV29-1	NA	TRBJ2-1	NA	TGCAGCGCCCTGATCTTTCAAGCGGGCAAGCTAAGTCTCTACAATGAGCAGTTCTTC	CSALIFQAGKLSLYNEQFF
TRBV25-1	NA	TRBJ2-7	many	TGTGCCAGCAGTCGCCGCGGCTCCTACGAGCAGTACTTC	CASSRRGSYEQYF
TRBV9	NA	TRBJ1-4	few	TGTGCCAGCAGCCCCGGAGGTCAACCAACTAATGAAAAACTGTTTTTT	CASSPGGQPTNEKLFF
TRBV10-3	NA	TRBJ1-6	few	TGTGCCATCAGTGAAGAGGGGGGTGTGAATTCACCCCTCCACTTT	CAISEEGGVNSPLHF
TRBV20-1	NA	TRBJ1-1	few	TGCAGTGCTCCAGAGATATCTAGGGGATGGGGGACTGAAGCTTTCTTT	CSAPEISRGWGTEAFF
TRBV20-1	NA	TRBJ2-5	many	TGCAGTGCGTCCAGGGATCAAGAGACCCAGTACTTC	CSASRDQETQYF
TRBV6-6	NA	TRBJ1-1	NA	TGTGCCACCAGGAAAGGGGGTGTCTTTGGAGCTTTCTTT	CATRKGGVFGAFF
TRBV20-1	TRBD2	TRBJ2-5	NA	TGCAGTGCTAGAGTAGCGGGGGGGAACAGGACCCAGTACTTC	CSARVAGGNRTQYF
TRBV20-1	TRBD1	TRBJ1-1	few	TGCAGTGCCCCGGGACAGGGGGGCATGAACACTGAAGCTTTCTTT	CSAPGQGGMNTEAFF
TRBV6-5	TRBD2	TRBJ2-7	few	TGTGCCAGCAAGCGGGGCGTAATCTCCTACGAGCAGTACTTC	CASKRGVISYEQYF
TRBV7-8	NA	TRBJ1-6	NA	TGTGCCAGCAGAGAGAACAGCCTTCATAATTCACCCCTCCACTTT	CASRENSLHNSPLHF
TRBV5-1	NA	TRBJ2-1	few	TGCGCCAGCAGCTTGAGTGGGGAAAGCTCCTACAATGAGCAGTTCTTC	CASSLSGESSYNEQFF
TRBV7-9	NA	TRBJ2-7	NA	TGTGCCAGCAGCTTGAAGGGAGTTCCCGAGCAGTACTTC	CASSLKGVPEQYF
TRBV7-9	TRBD2	TRBJ2-2	NA	TGTGCCAGCACCCCCATAGCGGGAGGGCGGACCGGGGAGCTGTTTTTT	CASTPIAGGRTGELFF
TRBV13	NA	TRBJ2-2	many	TGTGCCAGCAGCTTCGCAGGGACCGGGGAGCTGTTTTTT	CASSFAGTGELFF
TRBV6-2/TRBV6-3	TRBD1	TRBJ1-5	NA	TGTGCCAGCAGTCGTACTGACAGGGGTAGCAATCAGCCCCAGCATTTT	CASSRTDRGSNQPQHF
TRBV6-6	NA	TRBJ2-6	few	TGTGCCAGCAGTTACCTAGTTTCAGGGACGATGACTGGGGCCAACGTCCTGACTTTC	CASSYLVSGTMTGANVLTF
TRBV6-5	NA	TRBJ2-1	few	TGTGCCAGCAGTTACTCGACCTCCTACAATGAGCAGTTCTTC	CASSYSTSYNEQFF
TRBV20-1	NA	TRBJ2-5	NA	TGCAGTGCTAGAGATCTGGGCGGGGCCAACCAAGAGGCCCAGTACTTC	CSARDLGGANQEAQYF
TRBV11-1	TRBD1	TRBJ2-1	NA	TGTGCCAGCAGCGACAGGGGGCTTAACAATGAGCAGTTCTTC	CASSDRGLNNEQFF
TRBV6-1	NA	TRBJ2-1	once	TGTGCCAGCAGTGAAGCGGGAGCCGTCTCTGAGCAGTTCTTC	CASSEAGAVSEQFF
TRBV4-3	TRBD1	TRBJ1-5	few	TGCGCCAGCGGCCAAGCACAGGGGAGCTCGCGTCCTTTATGCAATCAGCCCCAGCATTTT	CASGQAQGSSRPLCNQPQHF
TRBV6-5	NA	TRBJ1-2	once	TGTGCCAGCAGTCCTAAGGGGAGGGGCTTCACCTTC	CASSPKGRGFTF
TRBV4-1	TRBD1	TRBJ2-6	few	TGCGCCAGCAGCCAAGATCCCGGGACAGGCGGCGGGGCCAACGTCCTGACTTTC	CASSQDPGTGGGANVLTF
TRBV20-1	NA	TRBJ2-1	many	TGCAGTGCTAGAGATACCGGGAGCTCCTACAATGAGCAGTTCTTC	CSARDTGSSYNEQFF
TRBV18	NA	TRBJ2-7	few	TGTGCCAGCTCACCAGCGGCCGATCGAGAGCAGTACTTC	CASSPAADREQYF
TRBV3-1	TRBD2	TRBJ2-1	NA	TGTGCCAGCAGCCAGCTAGCGGGAGTGGGCAATGAGCAGTTCTTC	CASSQLAGVGNEQFF
TRBV18	TRBD1	TRBJ1-2	NA	TGTGCCAGCTCAACGACAGGGGCTAGCTATGGCTACACCTTC	CASSTTGASYGYTF
TRBV20-1	NA	TRBJ2-7	NA	TGCAGTGCAAGCCCTAGAGGGGACGAGCAGTACTTC	CSASPRGDEQYF
TRBV2	TRBD2	TRBJ2-7	NA	TGTGCCAGCAGTGAATTTGTGCTAGCGGCCACCTACGAGCAGTACTTC	CASSEFVLAATYEQYF
TRBV7-3	NA	TRBJ2-7	few	TGTGCCAGCAGCTCCGGACCGAGATCCGAGCAGTACTTC	CASSSGPRSEQYF
TRBV7-2	TRBD2	TRBJ2-7	many	TGTGCCAGCAGCTTATCAGCGGGACTAGACTACGAGCAGTACTTC	CASSLSAGLDYEQYF
TRBV6-4	TRBD1	TRBJ2-3	NA	TGTGCCAGCAGTGATAGGGACAGCCCCACAGATACGCAGTATTTT	CASSDRDSPTDTQYF
TRBV2	NA	TRBJ1-6	NA	TGTGCCAGCGGTCGTGAGGGACTACCCCTCCACTTT	CASGREGLPLHF
TRBV12-3/TRBV12-4	NA	TRBJ2-1	NA	TGTGCCAGCAGACATAGCGGAGGCGACCTCTCCTACAATGAGCAGTTCTTC	CASRHSGGDLSYNEQFF
TRBV21-1	NA	TRBJ2-3	few	TGTGCCAGCCAACTAGCGGGGACCACAGATACGCAGTATTTT	CASQLAGTTDTQYF
TRBV5-1	NA	TRBJ1-1	NA	TGCGCCAGCAGCCAACGGGCCCCGAACACTGAAGCTTTCTTT	CASSQRAPNTEAFF
TRBV6-2/TRBV6-3	NA	TRBJ1-3	NA	TGTGCCACCCGGCTCGGGCAGCTCTCTGGAAACACCATATATTTT	CATRLGQLSGNTIYF
TRBV20-1	NA	TRBJ2-2	few	TGCAGTGCTAGGCCTTCGGGTCGGTCACACACCGGGGAGCTGTTTTTT	CSARPSGRSHTGELFF
TRBV11-2	TRBD1	TRBJ2-7	NA	TGTGCCAGCAGCTTCCTTTGGGACAGCTCTTACGAGCAGTACTTC	CASSFLWDSSYEQYF
TRBV7-9	TRBD1	TRBJ1-2	NA	TGTGCCAGCAGCCCGACCGGGACAGGGTATGGCTACACCTTC	CASSPTGTGYGYTF
TRBV2	NA	TRBJ2-2	NA	TGTGCCAGCAGTGATTCCCTAGCAACGAACACCGGGGAGCTGTTTTTT	CASSDSLATNTGELFF
TRBV5-1	NA	TRBJ2-1	few	TGCGCCAGCAGCGTCTCTGTATACAATGAGCAGTTCTTC	CASSVSVYNEQFF
TRBV9	NA	TRBJ1-3	NA	TGTGCCAGCAGCGTAGCTGGTCAAAGGGGAAACACCATATATTTT	CASSVAGQRGNTIYF